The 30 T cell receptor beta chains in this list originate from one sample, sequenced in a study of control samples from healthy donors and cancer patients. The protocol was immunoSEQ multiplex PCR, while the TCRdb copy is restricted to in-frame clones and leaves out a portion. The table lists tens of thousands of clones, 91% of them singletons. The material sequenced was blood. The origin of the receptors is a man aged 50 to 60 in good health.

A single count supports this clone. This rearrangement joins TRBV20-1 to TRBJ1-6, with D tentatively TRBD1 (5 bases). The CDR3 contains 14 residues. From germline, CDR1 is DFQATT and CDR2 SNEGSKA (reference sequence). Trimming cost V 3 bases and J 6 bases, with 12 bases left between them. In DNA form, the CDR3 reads TGCAGTGCTAGTAGAGGGGAGTTTAATTCACCCCTCCACTTT. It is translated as CSASRGEFNSPLHF.

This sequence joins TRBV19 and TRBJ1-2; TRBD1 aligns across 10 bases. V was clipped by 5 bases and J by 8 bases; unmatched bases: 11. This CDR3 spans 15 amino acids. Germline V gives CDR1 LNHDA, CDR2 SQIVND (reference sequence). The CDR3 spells CASSLPGQGNFGYTF. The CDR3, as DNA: TGTGCCAGTAGTCTCCCGGGACAGGGGAATTTCGGCTACACCTTC.

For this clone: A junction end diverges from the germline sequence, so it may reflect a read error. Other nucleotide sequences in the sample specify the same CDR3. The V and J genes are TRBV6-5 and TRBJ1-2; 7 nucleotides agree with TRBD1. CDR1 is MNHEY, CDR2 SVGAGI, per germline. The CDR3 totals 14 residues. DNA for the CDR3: TGTGCCAGCAGTTACTCGCGACAGGGCTATGGTTACACCTTC. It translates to CASSYSRQGYGYTF.

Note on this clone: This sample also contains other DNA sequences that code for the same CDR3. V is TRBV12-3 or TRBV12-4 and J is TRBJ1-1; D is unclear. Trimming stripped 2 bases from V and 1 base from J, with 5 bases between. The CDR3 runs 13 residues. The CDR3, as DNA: TGTGCCAGCAGTTTATCCGCGAACACTGAAGCTTTCTTT. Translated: CASSLSANTEAFF.

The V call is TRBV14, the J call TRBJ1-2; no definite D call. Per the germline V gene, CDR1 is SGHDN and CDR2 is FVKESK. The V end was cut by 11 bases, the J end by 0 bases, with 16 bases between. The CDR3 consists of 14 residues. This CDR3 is CAARGKAPNYGYTF. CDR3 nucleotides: TGTGCCGCCCGCGGCAAAGCACCTAACTATGGCTACACCTTC.

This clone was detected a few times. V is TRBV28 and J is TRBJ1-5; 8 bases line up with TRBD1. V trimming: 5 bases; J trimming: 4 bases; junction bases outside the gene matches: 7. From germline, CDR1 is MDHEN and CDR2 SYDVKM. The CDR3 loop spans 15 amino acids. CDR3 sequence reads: CASSVGQGGNQPQHF. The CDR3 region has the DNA TGTGCCAGCAGTGTCGGACAGGGAGGGAATCAGCCCCAGCATTTT.

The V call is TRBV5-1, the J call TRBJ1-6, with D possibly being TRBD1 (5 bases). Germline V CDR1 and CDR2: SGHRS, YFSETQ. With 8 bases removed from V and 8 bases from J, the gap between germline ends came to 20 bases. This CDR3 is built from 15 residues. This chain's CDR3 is CASRAGEGAYSPLHF. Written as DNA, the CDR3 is TGCGCCAGTAGAGCCGGGGAAGGGGCATATTCACCCCTCCACTTT.

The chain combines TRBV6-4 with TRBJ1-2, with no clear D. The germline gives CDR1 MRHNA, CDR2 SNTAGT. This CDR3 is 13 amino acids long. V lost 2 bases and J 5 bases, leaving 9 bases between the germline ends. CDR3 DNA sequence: TGTGCCAGCAGTGACGGTGGAACTTATGGCTACACCTTC. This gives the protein CASSDGGTYGYTF.

In DNA form, the CDR3 reads TGCGCCAGCAGCCAAATCCTTCTGACAGGGAAAAGATTGACGGAAGGTCAGCCCCAGCATTTT. Protein product: CASSQILLTGKRLTEGQPQHF. This chain joins TRBV4-1 and TRBJ1-5, with 7 bases aligning to TRBD1. Germline-derived CDR1 and CDR2 are MGHRA and YSYEKL. V trimming: 2 bases; J trimming: 6 bases; junction bases outside the gene matches: 25. The CDR3 covers 21 residues.

The CDR3 here is CATSDSTTGNTEAFF. The CDR3 nucleotides are TGTGCCACCAGTGATTCTACGACAGGGAACACTGAAGCTTTCTTT. The V gene is TRBV24-1, the J gene TRBJ1-1, with a weak D call TRBD1 (6 bases). CDR3 length equals 15 residues. V lost 2 bases to trimming and J lost 1 base, with 10 bases between them. CDR1 and CDR2 (germline): KGHDR, SFDVKD.

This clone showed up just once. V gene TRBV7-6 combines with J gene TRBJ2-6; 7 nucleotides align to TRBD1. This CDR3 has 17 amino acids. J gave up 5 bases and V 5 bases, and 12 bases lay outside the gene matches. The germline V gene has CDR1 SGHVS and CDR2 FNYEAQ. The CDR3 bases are TGTGCCAGCAGCGACGGGACAGAACCTAACTGGGCCAACGTCCTGACTTTC. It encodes CASSDGTEPNWANVLTF.

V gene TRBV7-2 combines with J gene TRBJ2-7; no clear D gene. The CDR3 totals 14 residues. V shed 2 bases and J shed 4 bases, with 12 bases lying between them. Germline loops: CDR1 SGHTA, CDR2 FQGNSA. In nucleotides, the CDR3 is TGTGCCAGCAGCTTAAACCTCGTACAGTACGAGCAGTACTTC. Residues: CASSLNLVQYEQYF.

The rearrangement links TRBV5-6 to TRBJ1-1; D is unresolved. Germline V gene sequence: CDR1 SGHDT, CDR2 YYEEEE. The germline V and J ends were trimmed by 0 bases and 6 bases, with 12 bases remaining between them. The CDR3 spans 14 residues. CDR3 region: CASSLASHEAEAFF. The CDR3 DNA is TGTGCCAGCAGCTTGGCGAGCCACGAGGCTGAAGCTTTCTTT.

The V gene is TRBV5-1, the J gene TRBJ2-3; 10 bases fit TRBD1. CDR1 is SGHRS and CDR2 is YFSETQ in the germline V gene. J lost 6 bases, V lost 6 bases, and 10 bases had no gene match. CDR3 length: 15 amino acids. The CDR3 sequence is CASTWGQGLGDTQYF. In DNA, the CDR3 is TGCGCCAGCACCTGGGGACAGGGGCTCGGTGATACGCAGTATTTT. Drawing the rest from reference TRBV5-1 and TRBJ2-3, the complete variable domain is KAGVTQTPRYLIKTRGQQVTLSCSPISGHRSVSWYQQTPGQGLQFLFEYFSETQRNKGNFPGRFSGRQFSNSRSEMNVSTLELGDSALYLCASTWGQGLGDTQYFGPGTRLTVL.

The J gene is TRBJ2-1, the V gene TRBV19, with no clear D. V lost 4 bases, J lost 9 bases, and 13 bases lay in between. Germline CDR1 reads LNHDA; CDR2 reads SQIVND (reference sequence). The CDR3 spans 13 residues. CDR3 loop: CASSTGRLGEQFF. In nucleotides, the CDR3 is TGTGCCAGTAGTACGGGCCGTTTAGGTGAGCAGTTCTTC.

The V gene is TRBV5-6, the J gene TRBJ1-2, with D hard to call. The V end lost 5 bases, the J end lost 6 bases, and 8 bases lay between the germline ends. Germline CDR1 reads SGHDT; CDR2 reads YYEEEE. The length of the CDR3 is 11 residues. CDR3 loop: CASRTTDGYTF. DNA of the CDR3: TGTGCCAGCAGGACAACTGATGGCTACACCTTC.

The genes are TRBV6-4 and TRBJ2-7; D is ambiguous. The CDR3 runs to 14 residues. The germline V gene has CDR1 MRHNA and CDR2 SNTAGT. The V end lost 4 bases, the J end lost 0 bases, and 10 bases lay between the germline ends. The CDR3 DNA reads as TGTGCCAGCAGTGCGGAGAGCCACTCCTACGAGCAGTACTTC. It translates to CASSAESHSYEQYF.

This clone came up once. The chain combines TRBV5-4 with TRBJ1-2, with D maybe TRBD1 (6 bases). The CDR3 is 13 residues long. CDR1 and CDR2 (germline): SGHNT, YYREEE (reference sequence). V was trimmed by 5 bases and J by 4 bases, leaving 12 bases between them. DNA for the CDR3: TGTGCCAGCAGGGGGGGGCAGTCCTATGGCTACACCTTC. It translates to CASRGGQSYGYTF.

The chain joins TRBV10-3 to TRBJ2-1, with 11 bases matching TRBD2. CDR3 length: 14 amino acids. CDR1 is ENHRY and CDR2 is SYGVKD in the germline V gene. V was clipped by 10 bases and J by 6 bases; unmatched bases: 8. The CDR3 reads CATAGTSGSNEQFF. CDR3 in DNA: TGTGCCACCGCCGGGACTAGCGGCAGCAATGAGCAGTTCTTC.

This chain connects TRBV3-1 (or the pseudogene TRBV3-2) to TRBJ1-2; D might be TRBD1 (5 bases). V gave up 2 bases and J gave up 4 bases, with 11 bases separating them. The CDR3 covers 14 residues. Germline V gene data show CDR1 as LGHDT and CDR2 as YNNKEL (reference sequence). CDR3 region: CASSQFQGFYGYTF. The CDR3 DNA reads TGTGCCAGCAGCCAATTTCAGGGATTCTATGGCTACACCTTC.

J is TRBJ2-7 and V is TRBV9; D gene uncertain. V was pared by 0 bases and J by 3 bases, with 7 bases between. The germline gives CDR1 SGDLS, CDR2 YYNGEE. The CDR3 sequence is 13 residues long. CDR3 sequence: CASSVAYGYEQYF. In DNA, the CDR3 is TGTGCCAGCAGCGTAGCTTACGGCTACGAGCAGTACTTC.

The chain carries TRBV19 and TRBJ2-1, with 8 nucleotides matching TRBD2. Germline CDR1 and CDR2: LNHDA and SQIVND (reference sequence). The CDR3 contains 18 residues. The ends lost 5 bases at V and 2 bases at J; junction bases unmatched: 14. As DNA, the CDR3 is TGTGCCAGTAGTTCGGGGGGGTATAGCGGGGCCACCTACAATGAGCAGTTCTTC. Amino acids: CASSSGGYSGATYNEQFF.

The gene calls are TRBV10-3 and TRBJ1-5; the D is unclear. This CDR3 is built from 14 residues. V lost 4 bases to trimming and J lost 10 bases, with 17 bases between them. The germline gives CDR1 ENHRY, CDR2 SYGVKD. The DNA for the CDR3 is TGTGCCATCAGTGTTTCAGGCGGCGAGAGCCCCCAGCATTTT. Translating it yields CAISVSGGESPQHF.

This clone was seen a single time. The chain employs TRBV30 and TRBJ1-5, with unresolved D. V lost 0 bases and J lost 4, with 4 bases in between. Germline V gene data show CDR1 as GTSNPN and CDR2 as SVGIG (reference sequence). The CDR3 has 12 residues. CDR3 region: CAWSVVNQPQHF. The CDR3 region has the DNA TGTGCCTGGAGTGTAGTAAATCAGCCCCAGCATTTT. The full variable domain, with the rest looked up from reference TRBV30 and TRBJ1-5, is SQTIHQWPATLVQPVGSPLSLECTVEGTSNPNLYWYRQAAGRGLQLLFYSVGIGQISSEVPQNLSASRPQDRQFILSSKKLLLSDSGFYLCAWSVVNQPQHFGDGTRLSIL.

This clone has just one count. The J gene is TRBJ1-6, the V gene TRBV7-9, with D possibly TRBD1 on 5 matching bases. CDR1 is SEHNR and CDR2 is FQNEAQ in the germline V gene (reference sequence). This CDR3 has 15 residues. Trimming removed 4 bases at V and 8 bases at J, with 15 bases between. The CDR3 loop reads CASSSTGTGYSPLHF. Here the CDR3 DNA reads TGTGCCAGCAGCTCGACCGGGACCGGCTATTCACCCCTCCACTTT. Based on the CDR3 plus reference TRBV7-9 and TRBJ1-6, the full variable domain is DTGVSQNPRHKITKRGQNVTFRCDPISEHNRLYWYRQTLGQGPEFLTYFQNEAQLEKSRLLSDRFSAERPKGSFSTLEIQRTEQGDSAMYLCASSSTGTGYSPLHFGNGTRLTVT.

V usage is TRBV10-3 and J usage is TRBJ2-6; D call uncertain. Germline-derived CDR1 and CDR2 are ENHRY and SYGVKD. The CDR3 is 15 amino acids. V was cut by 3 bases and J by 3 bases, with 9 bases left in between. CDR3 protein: CAISDLPGGANVLTF. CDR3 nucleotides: TGTGCCATCAGTGACCTCCCAGGTGGGGCCAACGTCCTGACTTTC.

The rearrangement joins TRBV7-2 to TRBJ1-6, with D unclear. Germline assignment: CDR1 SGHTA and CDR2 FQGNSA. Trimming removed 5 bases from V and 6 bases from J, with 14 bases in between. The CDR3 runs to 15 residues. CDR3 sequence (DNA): TGTGCCAGCAGCCAGATCAGGACCGGTAATTCACCCCTCCACTTT. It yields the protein CASSQIRTGNSPLHF.

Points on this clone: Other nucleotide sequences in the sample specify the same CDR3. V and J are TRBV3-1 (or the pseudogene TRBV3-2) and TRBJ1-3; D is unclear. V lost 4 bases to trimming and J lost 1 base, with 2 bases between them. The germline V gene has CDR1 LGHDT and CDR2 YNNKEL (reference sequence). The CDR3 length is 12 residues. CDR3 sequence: CASSRSGNTIYF. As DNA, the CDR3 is TGTGCCAGCAGCCGGTCTGGAAACACCATATATTTT.

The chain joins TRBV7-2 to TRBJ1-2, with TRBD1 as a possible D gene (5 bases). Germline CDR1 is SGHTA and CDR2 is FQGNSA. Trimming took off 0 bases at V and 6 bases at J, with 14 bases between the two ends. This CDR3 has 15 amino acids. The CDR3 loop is CASSLAAQVGDGYTF. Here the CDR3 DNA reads TGTGCCAGCAGCTTAGCGGCGCAGGTGGGGGATGGCTACACCTTC.

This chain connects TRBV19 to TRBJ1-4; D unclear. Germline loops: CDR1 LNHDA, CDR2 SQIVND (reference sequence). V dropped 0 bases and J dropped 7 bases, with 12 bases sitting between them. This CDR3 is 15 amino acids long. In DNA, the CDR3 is TGTGCCAGTAGTATAGAGGTTGACCCCGGTGAAAAACTGTTTTTT. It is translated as CASSIEVDPGEKLFF.